This T cell receptor beta chain came from a study of T-cell memory formation after mild COVID-19. On the study more broadly: Largely donor-specific sequence clusters came from a couple of donors. Overall study results and limits: The study found balanced CD4/CD8 in clones contracting day 15 to 85 and a CD4+ lean in later expanders. Contracting CD4+ clones sat mainly in CM and EM; CD8+ in EMRA.

Germline V CDR1 and CDR2: SGHRS, YFSETQ. There are 15 residues in the CDR3. Trimming shortened V by 2 bases and J by 6 bases, and 15 bases separated the two germline ends. Each CDR3 protein is one row after TCRdb ran MiXCR on the 5' RACE reads. The sample records hundreds of thousands of distinct CDR3 sequences, roughly 15% being singletons. This clonotype occurred a few times. No antigen is known for it. This clonotype was obtained from a young man who had mild COVID-19 (a few samples of this study predate the infection). Cell type and time point are not known. The sequenced sample consisted of PBMCs or a T cell subset sorted from them (not recorded which). This sequence joins TRBV5-1 and TRBJ1-5; tentative D call: TRBD1 (6 bases). CDR3 nucleotides: TGCGCCAGCAGCTTAGGGACAACCCTTGGTCAGCCCCAGCATTTT. Protein: CASSLGTTLGQPQHF. The full variable domain, rest sourced from reference TRBV5-1 and TRBJ1-5, is KAGVTQTPRYLIKTRGQQVTLSCSPISGHRSVSWYQQTPGQGLQFLFEYFSETQRNKGNFPGRFSGRQFSNSRSEMNVSTLELGDSALYLCASSLGTTLGQPQHFGDGTRLSIL.